This section outlines one T cell receptor (beta chain) sequence together with its context. The source of the sample is a study of cytomegalovirus exposure and HLA in healthy donors. The CDR3 has 15 residues. V lost 1 base and J lost 0, with 7 bases in between. Looked up from germline, CDR1 is MNHNS and CDR2 is SASEGT. The assay was immunoSEQ multiplex PCR, and TCRdb's table has in-frame clones only and misses some. The table shows about 150,000 clones, with 94% occurring only once. The source of this sequence is a man younger than 35 in good health and CMV-seropositive. V is TRBV6-1 and J is TRBJ2-4, with D hard to call. The material sequenced was PBMCs. The CDR3 loop reads CASSEGLLAKNIQYF. In nucleotides, the CDR3 is TGTGCCAGCAGTGAAGGGTTACTAGCCAAAAACATTCAGTACTTC.